This T cell receptor (beta chain) derives from a study of PD-1 blockade in classical Hodgkin lymphoma. Study summary: Intravenous delivery of nivolumab at 3 mg/kg to patients occurred every 2 weeks.

Each patient relapsed following autologous stem cell transplantation, and prior brentuximab vedotin exposure differed. Regarding this clone: Its matching antigen is unknown.

Clones were sequenced by immunoSEQ multiplex PCR, and TCRdb holds only the in-frame ones, with some missing. The table lists tens of thousands of clones, 93% of them singletons. Study-wide results and limits: Significantly greater TCR diversity emerged by C4D1 in CD4+ cells but not CD8+ cells. Repertoire differences lack defined causes, possibly disease activity or prior therapy.

V was clipped by 6 bases and J by 5 bases, with 17 bases between them. The CDR3 has 15 residues. Germline CDR1 is MDHEN and CDR2 is SYDVKM. The sample in question was peripheral blood mononuclear cells (PBMCs), obtained at baseline. The chain couples TRBV28 to TRBJ1-5, with D uncertain. This TCR came from a human donor with classical Hodgkin lymphoma. The DNA for the CDR3 is TGTGCCAGCAGCTCTGGAGGGCCTCGGGATCAGCCCCAGCATTTT. Translated: CASSSGGPRDQPQHF.